These T cell receptor beta chains were read from a single sample in a study of identical twins. Via MiXCR, TCRdb re-called the 5' RACE reads, giving one row per CDR3 protein. Among around 370,000 distinct CDR3 sequences listed, around 9% were seen once. Sequenced sample: naive T cells sorted from blood. All receptors derive from a woman aged 45-65 years in good health. The CDR3 runs from the conserved cysteine through the conserved F or W. A D gene is named only where the DNA matches it firmly. For some rows the clone size is stated as once, few or many, or as a class when expanded; others skip it.

J gene: TRBJ1-1; V gene: TRBV3-1; clone size: many; D gene: .; CDR3 DNA: TGTGCCAGCAGCCAAGCCCAAGGTGGCCTTGAAGAAGCTTTCTTT; CDR3 protein: CASSQAQGGLEEAFF
J gene: TRBJ2-3; V gene: TRBV12-3/TRBV12-4; clone size: .; D gene: .; CDR3 DNA: TGTGCCAGCCGGGGGCGGGGTTTGAGCACAGATACGCAGTATTTT; CDR3 protein: CASRGRGLSTDTQYF
J gene: TRBJ2-3; V gene: TRBV2; clone size: many; D gene: TRBD1; CDR3 DNA: TGTGCCAGCAAAACAGGGGGATGGGCAGATACGCAGTATTTT; CDR3 protein: CASKTGGWADTQYF
J gene: TRBJ2-2; V gene: TRBV2; clone size: .; D gene: .; CDR3 DNA: TGTGCCAGCAGTACACGGGGCCTACCTGAGGAGCTGTTTTTT; CDR3 protein: CASSTRGLPEELFF
J gene: TRBJ2-5; V gene: TRBV20-1; clone size: few; D gene: .; CDR3 DNA: TGCAGTGCGCCGGACATGAAGGGGCAAGAGACCCAGTACTTC; CDR3 protein: CSAPDMKGQETQYF
J gene: TRBJ2-1; V gene: TRBV7-9; clone size: few; D gene: .; CDR3 DNA: TGTGCCAGCAGCTTAGGCGATCCGAACAATGAGCAGTTCTTC; CDR3 protein: CASSLGDPNNEQFF
J gene: TRBJ1-1; V gene: TRBV4-1; clone size: .; D gene: .; CDR3 DNA: TGCGCCAGCAGCCTAGCGGGGGGCGCCGACACTGAAGCTTTCTTT; CDR3 protein: CASSLAGGADTEAFF
J gene: TRBJ1-4; V gene: TRBV11-3; clone size: .; D gene: .; CDR3 DNA: TGTGCCAGCAGCGCGGGGGGTGAAAAACTGTTTTTT; CDR3 protein: CASSAGGEKLFF
J gene: TRBJ1-6; V gene: TRBV20-1; clone size: few; D gene: TRBD1; CDR3 DNA: TGCAGTGCTAGAGATCGGAGGACAGGGAATTCACCCCTCCACTTT; CDR3 protein: CSARDRRTGNSPLHF
J gene: TRBJ2-3; V gene: TRBV7-2; clone size: .; D gene: TRBD2; CDR3 DNA: TGTGCCAGCAGCTTAGAACTAGCGGGAGGGGAAGATACGCAGTATTTT; CDR3 protein: CASSLELAGGEDTQYF
J gene: TRBJ2-7; V gene: TRBV4-2; clone size: many; D gene: .; CDR3 DNA: TGTGCCAGCAGCCTCGGGCGGGTAGGTGAGCAGTACTTC; CDR3 protein: CASSLGRVGEQYF
J gene: TRBJ2-1; V gene: TRBV10-1; clone size: few; D gene: TRBD2; CDR3 DNA: TGCGCCAGCAGTGATCCTAGCGGGAGCAATGAGCAGTTCTTC; CDR3 protein: CASSDPSGSNEQFF
J gene: TRBJ2-7; V gene: TRBV6-5; clone size: .; D gene: .; CDR3 DNA: TGTGCCAGCCGTCCCAGCGGTGTAATGGTAGACGAGCAGTACTTC; CDR3 protein: CASRPSGVMVDEQYF
J gene: TRBJ2-2; V gene: TRBV6-2/TRBV6-3; clone size: few; D gene: .; CDR3 DNA: TGTGCCAGCAGTTACAAGGGACTCTACACCGGGGAGCTGTTTTTT; CDR3 protein: CASSYKGLYTGELFF
J gene: TRBJ2-5; V gene: TRBV3-1; clone size: few; D gene: TRBD1; CDR3 DNA: TGTGCCAGCAGCCAAAGGGGACAGGGTACGGAGACCCAGTACTTC; CDR3 protein: CASSQRGQGTETQYF
J gene: TRBJ2-2; V gene: TRBV12-3/TRBV12-4; clone size: few; D gene: .; CDR3 DNA: TGTGCCAGCAGTCGGCCAACCGGGGAGCTGTTTTTT; CDR3 protein: CASSRPTGELFF
J gene: TRBJ2-5; V gene: TRBV2; clone size: many; D gene: .; CDR3 DNA: TGTGCCAGCAGCCTCCATGAGACCCAGTACTTC; CDR3 protein: CASSLHETQYF
J gene: TRBJ2-1; V gene: TRBV7-9; clone size: .; D gene: TRBD2; CDR3 DNA: TGTGCCAGCAGCTTAGGGTTCGGGACTAGCGATACAGGCGTAGTAAATGAGCAGTTCTTC; CDR3 protein: CASSLGFGTSDTGVVNEQFF
J gene: TRBJ2-1; V gene: TRBV11-2; clone size: .; D gene: TRBD2; CDR3 DNA: TGTGCCAGCAGCCCATCTAGCGGGGTGGGGGAGCAGTTCTTC; CDR3 protein: CASSPSSGVGEQFF
J gene: TRBJ2-1; V gene: TRBV9; clone size: .; D gene: .; CDR3 DNA: TGTGCCAGCAGCGTAGGTGGCACCCTCAATGAGCAGTTCTTC; CDR3 protein: CASSVGGTLNEQFF
J gene: TRBJ2-5; V gene: TRBV2; clone size: .; D gene: TRBD2; CDR3 DNA: TGTGCCAGCAGTGGATGGACTAGCGGGAGTGAGGAGACCCAGTACTTC; CDR3 protein: CASSGWTSGSEETQYF
J gene: TRBJ2-1; V gene: TRBV9; clone size: .; D gene: TRBD2; CDR3 DNA: TGTGCCAGCAGCCAAAGGCTAGCGGTGGGGAATGAGCAGTTCTTC; CDR3 protein: CASSQRLAVGNEQFF
J gene: TRBJ1-2; V gene: TRBV20-1; clone size: .; D gene: .; CDR3 DNA: TGCAGTGCCAGCCTGGGCGGTCCTTATGGCTACACCTTC; CDR3 protein: CSASLGGPYGYTF
J gene: TRBJ1-1; V gene: TRBV20-1; clone size: few; D gene: .; CDR3 DNA: TGCAGTGCTAGAGAAACCCTTTCAGGGCACACTGAAGCTTTCTTT; CDR3 protein: CSARETLSGHTEAFF
J gene: TRBJ2-6; V gene: TRBV5-1; clone size: .; D gene: .; CDR3 DNA: TGCGCCAGCAGCTCCAACAGGGCTGGGGCCAACGTCCTGACTTTC; CDR3 protein: CASSSNRAGANVLTF
J gene: TRBJ2-3; V gene: TRBV5-1; clone size: many; D gene: .; CDR3 DNA: TGCGCCAGCAGCTTGGCCGGGGGATGGAACACAGATACGCAGTATTTT; CDR3 protein: CASSLAGGWNTDTQYF
J gene: TRBJ2-5; V gene: TRBV27; clone size: few; D gene: TRBD2; CDR3 DNA: TGTGCCAGCAGTCCCGGACTAGCGGGAGGTATCGAGACCCAGTACTTC; CDR3 protein: CASSPGLAGGIETQYF
J gene: TRBJ2-7; V gene: TRBV5-6; clone size: .; D gene: .; CDR3 DNA: TGTGCCAGCAGCTTGTACCCCTCCTACGAGCAGTACTTC; CDR3 protein: CASSLYPSYEQYF
J gene: TRBJ1-1; V gene: TRBV12-3/TRBV12-4; clone size: .; D gene: TRBD1; CDR3 DNA: TGTGCCAGCAGTTTCAGGGGGAGGTTCACTGAAGCTTTCTTT; CDR3 protein: CASSFRGRFTEAFF